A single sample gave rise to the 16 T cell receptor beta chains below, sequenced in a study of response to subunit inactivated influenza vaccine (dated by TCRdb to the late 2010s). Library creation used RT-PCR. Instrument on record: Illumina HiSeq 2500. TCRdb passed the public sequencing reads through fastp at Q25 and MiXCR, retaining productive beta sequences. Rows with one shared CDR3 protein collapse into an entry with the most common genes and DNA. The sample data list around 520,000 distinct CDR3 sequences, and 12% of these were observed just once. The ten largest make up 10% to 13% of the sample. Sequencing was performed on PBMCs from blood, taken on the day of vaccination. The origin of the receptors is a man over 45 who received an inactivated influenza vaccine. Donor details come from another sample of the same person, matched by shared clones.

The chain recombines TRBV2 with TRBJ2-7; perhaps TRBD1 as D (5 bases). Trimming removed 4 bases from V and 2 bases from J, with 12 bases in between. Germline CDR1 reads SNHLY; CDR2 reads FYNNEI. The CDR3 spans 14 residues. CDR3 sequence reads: CASSARLGPYEQYF. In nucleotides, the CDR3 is TGTGCCAGCAGTGCCCGGCTGGGGCCCTACGAGCAGTACTTC.

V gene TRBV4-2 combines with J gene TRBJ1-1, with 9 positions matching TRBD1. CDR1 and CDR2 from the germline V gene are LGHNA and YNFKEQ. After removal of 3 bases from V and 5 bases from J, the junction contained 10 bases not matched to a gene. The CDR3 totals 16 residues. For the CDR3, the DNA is TGTGCCAGCAGCCAGGAAGTCCGGGACAGGGTGACTGAAGCTTTCTTT. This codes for CASSQEVRDRVTEAFF.

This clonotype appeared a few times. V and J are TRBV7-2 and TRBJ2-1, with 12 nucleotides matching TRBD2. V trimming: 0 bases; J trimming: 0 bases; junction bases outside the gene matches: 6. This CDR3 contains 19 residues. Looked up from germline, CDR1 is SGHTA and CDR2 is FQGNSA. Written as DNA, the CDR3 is TGTGCCAGCAGCTTAGCAGGGACTAGCGGGTCCCGCTCCTACAATGAGCAGTTCTTC. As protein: CASSLAGTSGSRSYNEQFF.

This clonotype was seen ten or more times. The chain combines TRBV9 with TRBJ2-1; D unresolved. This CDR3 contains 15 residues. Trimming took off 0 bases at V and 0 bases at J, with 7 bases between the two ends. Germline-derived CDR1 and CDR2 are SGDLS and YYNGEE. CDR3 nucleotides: TGTGCCAGCAGCGTAGTAGGAAGCTCCTACAATGAGCAGTTCTTC. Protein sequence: CASSVVGSSYNEQFF.

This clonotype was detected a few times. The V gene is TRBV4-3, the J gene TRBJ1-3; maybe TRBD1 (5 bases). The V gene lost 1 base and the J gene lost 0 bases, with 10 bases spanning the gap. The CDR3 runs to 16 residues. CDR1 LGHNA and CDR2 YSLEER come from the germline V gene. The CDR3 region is CASSQVGLNSGNTIYF. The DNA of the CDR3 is TGCGCCAGCAGCCAAGTGGGACTGAACTCTGGAAACACCATATATTTT.

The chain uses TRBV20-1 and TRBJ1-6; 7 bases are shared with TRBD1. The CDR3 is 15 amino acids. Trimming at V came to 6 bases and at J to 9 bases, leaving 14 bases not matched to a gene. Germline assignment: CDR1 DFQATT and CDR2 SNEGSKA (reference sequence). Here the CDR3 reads CSATTQDRRSSPLHF. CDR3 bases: TGCAGTGCCACGACACAGGACAGGCGGAGTTCACCCCTCCACTTT.

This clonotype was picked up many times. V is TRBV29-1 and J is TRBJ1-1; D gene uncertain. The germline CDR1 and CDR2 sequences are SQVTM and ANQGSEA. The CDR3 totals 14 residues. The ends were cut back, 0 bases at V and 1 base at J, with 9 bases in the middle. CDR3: CSVEDRLGNTEAFF. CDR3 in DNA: TGCAGCGTTGAAGATCGGCTGGGGAACACTGAAGCTTTCTTT.

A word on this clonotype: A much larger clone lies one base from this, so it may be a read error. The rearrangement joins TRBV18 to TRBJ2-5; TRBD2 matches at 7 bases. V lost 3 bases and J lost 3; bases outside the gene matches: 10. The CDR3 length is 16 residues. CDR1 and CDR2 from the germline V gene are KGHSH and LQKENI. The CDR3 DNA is TGTGCCAGCTCACCGCAGCACGGGGGGACCGAAGAGACCCAGTACTTC. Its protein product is CASSPQHGGTEETQYF.

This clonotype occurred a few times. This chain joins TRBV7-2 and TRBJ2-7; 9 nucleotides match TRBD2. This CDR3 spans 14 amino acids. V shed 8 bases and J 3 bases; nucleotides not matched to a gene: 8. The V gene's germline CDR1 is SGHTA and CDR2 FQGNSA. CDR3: CASRAAGGYYEQYF. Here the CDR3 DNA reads TGTGCCAGCCGAGCAGCGGGGGGTTACTACGAGCAGTACTTC.

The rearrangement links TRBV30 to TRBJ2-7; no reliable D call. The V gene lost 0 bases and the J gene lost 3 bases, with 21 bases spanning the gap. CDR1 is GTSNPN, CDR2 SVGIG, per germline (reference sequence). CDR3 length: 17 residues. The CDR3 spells CAWSVDRLRVLRYEQYF. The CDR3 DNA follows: TGTGCCTGGAGTGTAGACCGGCTTAGGGTTCTACGCTACGAGCAGTACTTC. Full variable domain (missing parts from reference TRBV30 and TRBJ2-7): SQTIHQWPATLVQPVGSPLSLECTVEGTSNPNLYWYRQAAGRGLQLLFYSVGIGQISSEVPQNLSASRPQDRQFILSSKKLLLSDSGFYLCAWSVDRLRVLRYEQYFGPGTRLTVT.

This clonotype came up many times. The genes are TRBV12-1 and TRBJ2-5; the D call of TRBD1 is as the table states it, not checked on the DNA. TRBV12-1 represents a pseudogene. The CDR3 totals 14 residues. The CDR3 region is CASTGQGYQETQYF. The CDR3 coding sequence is TGTGCCAGCACCGGACAGGGGTATCAAGAGACCCAGTACTTC.

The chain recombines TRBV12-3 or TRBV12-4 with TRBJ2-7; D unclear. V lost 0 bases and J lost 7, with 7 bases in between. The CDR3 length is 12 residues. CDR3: CASSLARLEQYF. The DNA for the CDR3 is TGTGCCAGCAGTTTAGCGCGGCTAGAGCAGTACTTC.

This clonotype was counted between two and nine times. CDR3 loop: CASSVGGQGIETQYF. DNA of the CDR3: TGTGCCAGCAGCGTAGGCGGACAGGGAATAGAGACCCAGTACTTC. The rearrangement uses TRBV9 and TRBJ2-5; TRBD1 aligns across 8 bases. This CDR3 contains 15 residues. J was trimmed by 4 bases and V by 0 bases; bases with no gene match: 5. Per germline, CDR1 SGDLS and CDR2 YYNGEE.

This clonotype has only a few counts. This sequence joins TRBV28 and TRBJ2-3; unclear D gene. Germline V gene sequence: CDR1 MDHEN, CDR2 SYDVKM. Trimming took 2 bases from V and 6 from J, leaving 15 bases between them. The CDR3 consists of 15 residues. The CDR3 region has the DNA TGTGCCAGCAGTTTAGGGGTGGGGATGGCGGATACGCAGTATTTT. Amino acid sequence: CASSLGVGMADTQYF. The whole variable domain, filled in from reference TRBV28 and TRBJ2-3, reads DVKVTQSSRYLVKRTGEKVFLECVQDMDHENMFWYRQDPGLGLRLIYFSYDVKMKEKGDIPEGYSVSREKKERFSLILESASTNQTSMYLCASSLGVGMADTQYFGPGTRLTVL.

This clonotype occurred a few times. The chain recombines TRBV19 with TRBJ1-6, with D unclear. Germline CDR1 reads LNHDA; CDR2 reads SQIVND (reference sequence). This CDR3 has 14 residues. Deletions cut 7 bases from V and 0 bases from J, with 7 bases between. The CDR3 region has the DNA TGTGCCAGTACCCCCAACTCCTATAATTCACCCCTCCACTTT. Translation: CASTPNSYNSPLHF. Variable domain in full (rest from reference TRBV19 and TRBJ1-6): DGGITQSPKYLFRKEGQNVTLSCEQNLNHDAMYWYRQDPGQGLRLIYYSQIVNDFQKGDIAEGYSVSREKKESFPLTVTSAQKNPTAFYLCASTPNSYNSPLHFGNGTRLTVT.

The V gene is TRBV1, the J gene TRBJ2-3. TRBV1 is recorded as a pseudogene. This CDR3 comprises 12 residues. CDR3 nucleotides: TGTGCCAGCAGTGCACACACAGATACGCAGTATTTT. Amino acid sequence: CASSAHTDTQYF.